This TCR beta chain was profiled in a study of blood T cell repertoires in COVID-19. With V trimmed by 2 bases and J by 3 bases, 6 bases remained unmatched. Germline CDR1 reads MDHEN; CDR2 reads SYDVKM. The CDR3 spans 17 residues. Measured with immunoSEQ multiplex PCR; TCRdb has only the in-frame clones, and not every one. The repertoire consists of fewer than 350,000 clones, with around 89% occurring once and the leading ten covering roughly 4.3%. Clinical histories supplied by participants themselves formed the basis of cohort assignment. This chain connects TRBV28 to TRBJ1-4; 10 positions match TRBD1. The clonotype was recovered from a woman in her thirties with acute COVID-19. Sequencing input: PBMCs or T cells enriched from blood (not recorded which). CDR3 DNA: TGTGCCAGCAGTTTAAGGGACAGGGGTCTACCTAATGAAAAACTGTTTTTT. Translating gives CASSLRDRGLPNEKLFF.